The 13 T cell receptor beta chains below were found in one sample sequenced in a study of T-cell memory formation after mild COVID-19. TCRdb reprocessed the 5' RACE reads via MiXCR and lists one record per CDR3 protein. This sample has about 130,000 distinct CDR3 sequences, with roughly 24% found just once. The sequencing input was PBMCs or a T cell subset sorted from them (not recorded which). These receptor sequences come from an adult woman who had mild COVID-19 (a few samples of this study predate the infection). Cell type and time point are not known.

The rearrangement uses TRBV7-6 and TRBJ2-2; D is perhaps TRBD1 (5 bases). CDR1 SGHVS and CDR2 FNYEAQ come from the germline V gene. The V end was cut by 0 bases, the J end by 4 bases, with 12 bases between. This CDR3 has 16 amino acids. CDR3 sequence reads: CASSLANRPPTGELFF. CDR3 DNA: TGTGCCAGCAGCTTAGCTAACAGGCCTCCCACCGGGGAGCTGTTTTTT.

This clonotype showed up just a few times. The chain links TRBV4-2 to TRBJ2-5; no reliable D call. CDR3 length: 13 amino acids. Germline V gene sequence: CDR1 LGHNA, CDR2 YNFKEQ. Trimming shortened V by 6 bases and J by 1 base, and 9 bases separated the two germline ends. CDR3 nucleotides: TGTGCCAGCAGTGAGGTTTTCCAAGAGACCCAGTACTTC. Translating gives CASSEVFQETQYF.

This rearrangement joins TRBV6-4 to TRBJ2-4; D call uncertain. Trimming removed 4 bases at V and 8 bases at J, with 15 bases between. Germline loops: CDR1 MRHNA, CDR2 SNTAGT. This CDR3 has 14 amino acids. The CDR3 loop reads CASSAAPFNYIQYF. The CDR3 DNA reads as TGTGCCAGCAGTGCCGCACCTTTTAACTACATTCAGTACTTC.

The chain joins TRBV24-1 to TRBJ2-1; no firm D call. V lost 1 base, J lost 8 bases, and 8 bases lay in between. The CDR3 has 13 residues. The germline V gene encodes CDR1 KGHDR and CDR2 SFDVKD. CDR3 bases: TGTGCCACCAGTGATTTAAGCCGGGATGAGCAGTTCTTC. Its translation is CATSDLSRDEQFF.

This clonotype was seen a single time. The chain employs TRBV21-1 and TRBJ1-5; no DNA check was done on the table's D call, TRBD1. TRBV21-1 is described as a pseudogene. The CDR3 covers 16 residues. CDR3 protein: CASKGDTGMSNQPQHF. DNA for the CDR3: TGTGCCAGCAAGGGGGACACAGGGATGAGCAATCAGCCCCAGCATTTT.

The J gene is TRBJ1-5, the V gene TRBV6-5, with unresolved D. V lost 6 bases and J 0 bases, leaving 12 bases between the germline ends. CDR3 length equals 15 residues. Germline assignment: CDR1 MNHEY and CDR2 SVGAGI. The CDR3 coding sequence is TGTGCCAGCAGCCCAAGGGCAGATAGCAATCAGCCCCAGCATTTT. Translating it yields CASSPRADSNQPQHF.

This clonotype was seen only a few times. The chain carries TRBV7-9 and TRBJ2-7; D ambiguous. The V end lost 6 bases, the J end lost 2 bases, and 11 bases lay between the germline ends. From germline, CDR1 is SEHNR and CDR2 FQNEAQ (reference sequence). The CDR3 is 13 residues long. The CDR3 nucleotides are TGTGCCAGCAGGCGCGGTCCCACCTACGAGCAGTACTTC. The encoded protein is CASRRGPTYEQYF.

This clonotype was observed a few times. The chain has TRBV2 and TRBJ2-5; 10 bases fit TRBD1. This CDR3 comprises 15 residues. With 7 bases clipped from V and 4 bases from J, the junction kept 9 bases outside the gene matches. In germline, CDR1 is SNHLY, CDR2 FYNNEI. CDR3 sequence: CASKRDRGRGETQYF. For the CDR3, the DNA is TGTGCCAGCAAGAGGGACAGGGGTCGGGGAGAGACCCAGTACTTC.

The chain has TRBV12-3 or TRBV12-4 and TRBJ1-1; D not resolved. The CDR3 has 12 residues. V dropped 10 bases and J dropped 1 base, with 10 bases sitting between them. The CDR3: CATQLENTEAFF. CDR3 bases: TGTGCCACCCAGTTGGAGAACACTGAAGCTTTCTTT.

The genes are TRBV13 and TRBJ2-5; 9 nucleotides line up with TRBD1. The germline V gene encodes CDR1 PRHDT and CDR2 FYEKMQ (reference sequence). This CDR3 spans 15 amino acids. V lost 5 bases to trimming and J lost 4 bases; unmatched junction nucleotides: 8. CDR3: CASSVWTGATETQYF. The CDR3 coding sequence is TGTGCCAGCAGCGTGTGGACAGGGGCGACAGAGACCCAGTACTTC.

The rearrangement joins TRBV11-2 to TRBJ2-1; a weak D match, TRBD2 (6 bases). The CDR3 runs 14 residues. Germline V gene sequence: CDR1 SGHAT, CDR2 FQNNGV. V dropped 5 bases and J dropped 10 bases, with 18 bases sitting between them. CDR3 in DNA: TGTGCCAGCAGCCACGCGGAGGGGCCCAGGGAGCAGTTCTTC. This sequence encodes CASSHAEGPREQFF. Looking up the rest from reference TRBV11-2 and TRBJ2-1 gives the full variable domain: EAGVAQSPRYKIIEKRQSVAFWCNPISGHATLYWYQQILGQGPKLLIQFQNNGVVDDSQLPKDRFSAERLKGVDSTLKIQPAKLEDSAVYLCASSHAEGPREQFFGPGTRLTVL.

The chain recombines TRBV7-6 with TRBJ2-1, with TRBD1 matching 9 bases. The CDR3 is 13 amino acids. V was pared by 4 bases and J by 10 bases, with 5 bases of the junction left unmatched. Germline CDR1 and CDR2: SGHVS and FNYEAQ. CDR3 sequence: CASSWTGVEEQFF. CDR3 nucleotide sequence: TGTGCCAGCAGCTGGACAGGGGTAGAAGAGCAGTTCTTC.

The chain links TRBV9 to TRBJ2-1; the D gene is possibly TRBD2 (5 bases). Trimming left V 4 bases short and J 5 bases short, with 13 bases between. CDR3 length equals 14 residues. Per germline, CDR1 SGDLS and CDR2 YYNGEE. The CDR3 DNA reads TGTGCCAGCAGCTGCCGGGGTGTTAACAATGAGCAGTTCTTC. Translated, it gives CASSCRGVNNEQFF.